A single sample is the source of the 8 T cell receptor beta chains below, sequenced in a study of blood T cell repertoires in COVID-19. Here immunoSEQ multiplex PCR was the method, and the copy in TCRdb shows in-frame clones only, minus some. The sample includes a few hundred thousand clones, 70% to 90% of them seen just once. Input material: peripheral blood. All receptors come from a woman aged 55 to 70 with COVID-19, enrolled during active disease.

This chain uses TRBV6-2 or TRBV6-3 with TRBJ1-1; D is uncertain. CDR1 and CDR2 from the germline V gene are MNHEY and SVGEGT. The CDR3 totals 12 residues. The V end was cut by 4 bases, the J end by 7 bases, with 10 bases between. The CDR3 loop is CASSLRAIEAFF. The CDR3 nucleotides read TGTGCCAGCAGTTTGCGGGCCATTGAAGCTTTCTTT.

The chain is built from TRBV5-8 and TRBJ1-5; D gene unclear. The V and J ends lost 0 bases and 6 bases respectively, with 10 bases between them. There are 14 residues in the CDR3. Germline CDR1 reads SGHTS; CDR2 reads YDEGEE. The CDR3 here is CASSLVAGGQPQHF. The CDR3 coding sequence is TGTGCCAGCAGCTTGGTGGCGGGAGGTCAGCCCCAGCATTTT.

Here the CDR3 reads CASSIQDQSPEAFF. CDR3 nucleotide sequence: TGTGCCAGCAGTATACAGGATCAGTCCCCGGAAGCTTTCTTT. The chain employs TRBV6-5 and TRBJ1-1; TRBD1 is a possible D gene (5 bases). Germline V CDR1 and CDR2: MNHEY, SVGAGI. The V end was cut by 5 bases, the J end by 8 bases, with 18 bases between. The CDR3 is 14 residues long.

CDR3: CASSLALGRSYEQYF. The CDR3 DNA follows: TGCGCCAGCAGCTTGGCTCTCGGTCGCTCCTACGAGCAGTACTTC. The chain employs TRBV5-1 and TRBJ2-7; D gene uncertain. This CDR3 spans 15 amino acids. V lost 0 bases to trimming and J lost 0 bases, with 10 bases between them. Germline assignment: CDR1 SGHRS and CDR2 YFSETQ.

The J gene is TRBJ2-6, the V gene TRBV18; the D is unclear. The V gene lost 1 base and the J gene lost 0 bases, with 4 bases spanning the gap. The CDR3 length is 15 residues. Germline lookup yields CDR1 KGHSH and CDR2 LQKENI. CDR3: CASSPRGSGANVLTF. DNA of the CDR3: TGTGCCAGCTCACCACGAGGCTCTGGGGCCAACGTCCTGACTTTC.

This clone was recorded only once. CDR3 residues: CSAQTGTGNTIYF. For the CDR3, the DNA is TGCAGCGCCCAGACAGGGACTGGAAACACCATATATTTT. This chain joins TRBV29-1 and TRBJ1-3, with TRBD1 matching over 7 bases. The CDR3 spans 13 residues. CDR1 SQVTM and CDR2 ANQGSEA come from the germline V gene. With V trimmed by 7 bases and J by 2 bases, 5 bases remained unmatched.

This clone was seen just once. V gene TRBV15 combines with J gene TRBJ1-2; 7 bases match TRBD1. J was trimmed by 4 bases and V by 3 bases; bases with no gene match: 11. This CDR3 has 16 amino acids. CDR1 is LNHNV, CDR2 YYDKDF, per germline (reference sequence). CDR3 in amino acids: CATSRDPTGYGYGYTF. In DNA form, the CDR3 reads TGTGCCACCAGCAGGGACCCGACAGGGTATGGCTATGGCTACACCTTC. Full variable domain (missing parts from reference TRBV15 and TRBJ1-2): DAMVIQNPRYQVTQFGKPVTLSCSQTLNHNVMYWYQQKSSQAPKLLFHYYDKDFNNEADTPDNFQSRRPNTSFCFLDIRSPGLGDTAMYLCATSRDPTGYGYGYTFGSGTRLTVV.

The chain employs TRBV28 and TRBJ2-7; perhaps TRBD1 as D (6 bases). Germline V CDR1 and CDR2: MDHEN, SYDVKM. Trimming pared 2 bases from V and 10 bases from J, leaving 9 bases between. The CDR3 covers 11 residues. DNA for the CDR3: TGTGCCAGCAGTTTAGGGGGCCTCCAGTACTTC. It specifies CASSLGGLQYF.